This paragraph reports one T cell receptor beta chain. What it binds is unknown. Unmatched junction bases numbered 13, after V lost 0 bases and J lost 5 bases. The CDR3 totals 18 residues. The germline gives CDR1 SGHRS, CDR2 YFSETQ. This entry comes from a study of cytomegalovirus exposure and HLA in healthy donors. Study-level information: Among around 170 million T cells, an earlier analysis found around 100 million unique TCR beta sequences.

General observations from the study: Trimming of TCR beta V- and J-genes showed a link, identified in a later analysis, to a missense DCLRE1C variant. Among the CMV-associated chains, a few were confirmed in vitro as specific for CMV antigens. Presence/absence analyses assumed roughly uniform sequencing depth across donors.

A multiplex PCR was run with 60 Vbeta primers and 13 Jbeta primers. Profiling relied on immunoSEQ multiplex PCR, and the TCRdb table lists in-frame clones only, not all of them. This sample yields fewer than 80,000 clones, of which just under 75% are seen a single time; around 5% belongs to the top ten. The receptor comes from a woman in her 30s in good health and CMV-seronegative. Material for sequencing was PBMCs. The chain links TRBV5-1 to TRBJ2-2, with TRBD2 identical over 7 bases. CDR3 nucleotides: TGCGCCAGCAGCTTGGCCTGGACCCGCGGGGGTGCGACCGGGGAGCTGTTTTTT. This encodes CASSLAWTRGGATGELFF. The complete variable domain, with remaining parts taken from reference TRBV5-1 and TRBJ2-2, reads KAGVTQTPRYLIKTRGQQVTLSCSPISGHRSVSWYQQTPGQGLQFLFEYFSETQRNKGNFPGRFSGRQFSNSRSEMNVSTLELGDSALYLCASSLAWTRGGATGELFFGEGSRLTVL.